These T cell receptor beta chains were read from a single sample in a study of CD8 T cells in Susac syndrome. MiXCR was run by TCRdb on the immunoSEQ multiplex PCR reads, yielding one entry per CDR3 protein. The repertoire holds 100,000 or so distinct CDR3 sequences, about 94% seen once, with 0.3% to 0.35% in the top ten. Sequencing was performed on CD4+ T cells from PBMCs. The source is a human donor with Susac syndrome. The CDR3 runs from the conserved cysteine through the conserved F or W. The D gene is left open where the match is weak. Rows give clone size only sometimes, using once, few, many, or a class for an expanded clone.

v_gene	j_gene	abundance	d_gene	CDR3aa	CDR3nt
TRBV3-1	TRBJ1-5	NA	NA	CASSQGPGNQPQHF	TGTGCCAGCAGCCAGGGGCCTGGCAATCAGCCCCAGCATTTT
TRBV7-2	TRBJ2-1	NA	NA	CASSLARRSGTNEQFF	TGTGCCAGCAGCTTAGCTCGCAGGTCCGGCACAAATGAGCAGTTCTTC
TRBV28	TRBJ2-3	NA	NA	CASSLSRTHTDTQYF	TGTGCCAGCAGTTTATCCCGCACACACACAGATACGCAGTATTTT
TRBV29-1	TRBJ2-5	NA	NA	CSVAPSYQQETQYF	TGCAGTGTTGCGCCGTCCTACCAACAAGAGACCCAGTACTTC
TRBV5-1	TRBJ1-5	NA	NA	CASSLGTEGQPQHF	TGCGCCAGCAGCTTGGGGACAGAGGGTCAGCCCCAGCATTTT
TRBV9	TRBJ2-7	NA	NA	CASSVAGFSYEQYF	TGTGCCAGCAGCGTAGCGGGGTTCTCCTACGAGCAGTACTTC
TRBV3-1	TRBJ2-7	NA	NA	CASSQARDIYEQYF	TGTGCCAGCAGCCAAGCTCGGGATATCTACGAGCAGTACTTC
TRBV27	TRBJ2-7	NA	TRBD1	CASSTPGQGNHEQYF	TGTGCCAGCAGTACGCCGGGACAGGGTAACCACGAGCAGTACTTC
TRBV27	TRBJ2-3	NA	TRBD2	CASSLLAVSTDTQYF	TGTGCCAGCAGTTTACTAGCGGTTAGCACAGATACGCAGTATTTT
TRBV7-8	TRBJ2-5	few	NA	CASSFWLAAQETQYF	TGTGCCAGCAGCTTCTGGCTAGCTGCCCAAGAGACCCAGTACTTC
TRBV30	TRBJ1-1	NA	NA	CAWRTSLANEAFF	TGTGCCTGGAGGACGTCGCTCGCGAATGAAGCTTTCTTT
TRBV29-1	TRBJ1-5	NA	NA	CSVGEGTQPQHF	TGCAGCGTCGGAGAGGGGACTCAGCCCCAGCATTTT
TRBV7-2	TRBJ2-1	NA	NA	CASSFVGRDEQFF	TGTGCCAGCAGCTTTGTGGGGAGAGATGAGCAGTTCTTC
TRBV3-1	TRBJ2-2	NA	NA	CASSRWIIGELFF	TGTGCCAGCAGCCGCTGGATCATCGGGGAGCTGTTTTTT
TRBV5-1	TRBJ2-7	NA	NA	CASSLLGDSYEQYF	TGCGCCAGCAGCTTGCTAGGGGACTCCTACGAGCAGTACTTC
TRBV3-1	TRBJ2-7	NA	NA	CASSQERWTTVLHEQYF	TGTGCCAGCAGCCAAGAAAGGTGGACAACGGTGCTACACGAGCAGTACTTC
TRBV6-2/TRBV6-3	TRBJ2-7	NA	NA	CASSSYNEQYF	TGTGCCAGCAGTTCCTACAACGAGCAGTACTTC
TRBV20-1	TRBJ2-5	NA	NA	CSAGVGQTQYF	TGCAGTGCTGGGGTGGGGCAGACCCAGTACTTC
TRBV23-1	TRBJ2-5	NA	NA	CASSLGQIKQETQYF	TGCGCCAGCAGTCTCGGGCAAATAAAACAAGAGACCCAGTACTTC
TRBV6-5	TRBJ2-5	NA	NA	CASSLPGQSQYF	TGTGCCAGCAGCCTCCCCGGGCAGTCCCAGTACTTC
TRBV5-1	TRBJ2-5	NA	TRBD2	CASSPGTSGGTGETQYF	TGCGCCAGCAGCCCCGGGACTAGCGGGGGCACGGGGGAGACCCAGTACTTC
TRBV19	TRBJ2-1	NA	NA	CASHSRDEQFF	TGTGCCAGCCATTCTCGGGATGAGCAGTTCTTC
TRBV3-1	TRBJ2-2	NA	NA	CASSHSRHRELFF	TGTGCCAGCAGCCACAGCAGGCATAGGGAGCTGTTTTTT
TRBV20-1	TRBJ1-6	NA	NA	CSARDGTPEFSPLHF	TGCAGTGCTAGAGACGGAACCCCGGAATTTTCACCCCTCCACTTT
TRBV2	TRBJ1-2	NA	TRBD1	CASSEFRGQNYGYTF	TGTGCCAGCAGTGAGTTCAGGGGACAGAACTATGGCTACACCTTC
TRBV29-1	TRBJ2-7	NA	NA	CSVEAGAGYEQYF	TGCAGCGTTGAAGCAGGGGCAGGCTACGAGCAGTACTTC
TRBV7-8	TRBJ2-3	NA	NA	CASSPVRLPSTDTQYF	TGTGCCAGCAGCCCAGTGAGATTACCTAGCACAGATACGCAGTATTTT
TRBV2	TRBJ1-1	NA	NA	CASTEVNTEAFF	TGTGCCAGTACAGAGGTGAACACTGAAGCTTTCTTT
TRBV30	TRBJ2-7	NA	NA	CAYRGTTYEQYF	TGTGCCTACCGGGGGACCACCTACGAGCAGTACTTC
TRBV20-1	TRBJ1-5	NA	NA	CSARGDVPNQPQHF	TGCAGTGCCCGAGGAGACGTCCCAAATCAGCCCCAGCATTTT
TRBV12-3/TRBV12-4	TRBJ2-5	few	NA	CASSLGRETQYF	TGTGCCAGCAGTTTGGGGCGGGAGACCCAGTACTTC
TRBV5-4	TRBJ1-2	once	TRBD1	CASSYGQGANYGYTF	TGTGCCAGCAGCTACGGACAGGGAGCTAACTATGGCTACACCTTC
TRBV4-3	TRBJ2-5	NA	TRBD1	CASSQVRQGEEETQYF	TGCGCCAGCAGCCAAGTTAGACAGGGAGAGGAAGAGACCCAGTACTTC
TRBV7-9	TRBJ2-5	NA	NA	CASSLVGGETQYF	TGTGCCAGCAGCCTAGTAGGCGGAGAGACCCAGTACTTC
TRBV20-1	TRBJ2-5	once	TRBD1	CSAPGDRETQYF	TGCAGTGCTCCTGGGGACAGAGAGACCCAGTACTTC
TRBV6-1	TRBJ1-6	NA	NA	CASSGESRNSPLHF	TGTGCCAGCAGTGGAGAGTCACGTAATTCACCCCTCCACTTT
TRBV27	TRBJ1-2	NA	NA	CASSLGGWNRDGYTF	TGTGCCAGCAGCCTGGGCGGGTGGAACAGAGATGGCTACACCTTC
TRBV9	TRBJ2-1	once	NA	CASSAPQGSSYNEQFF	TGTGCCAGCAGCGCCCCTCAGGGAAGCTCCTACAATGAGCAGTTCTTC
TRBV20-1	TRBJ2-1	NA	TRBD2	CSAANPGLGFGNEQFF	TGCAGTGCTGCTAATCCGGGACTAGGGTTTGGCAATGAGCAGTTCTTC
TRBV3-1	TRBJ1-5	NA	NA	CASSQDLGQHQPQHF	TGTGCCAGCAGCCAAGATCTCGGACAGCATCAGCCCCAGCATTTT
TRBV6-4	TRBJ2-3	NA	TRBD1	CASSPGQGSTDTQYF	TGTGCCAGCAGCCCGGGACAGGGGAGCACAGATACGCAGTATTTT
TRBV20-1	TRBJ1-5	NA	TRBD1	CSAKIGGRNQPQHF	TGCAGTGCCAAGATAGGGGGCCGGAACCAGCCCCAGCATTTT
TRBV27	TRBJ1-5	NA	NA	CASSFHRDSNQPQHF	TGTGCCAGCAGTTTTCACAGGGATAGCAATCAGCCCCAGCATTTT
TRBV12-3/TRBV12-4	TRBJ2-5	NA	TRBD2	CATSTSGGVKTQYF	TGTGCCACCTCGACTAGCGGGGGGGTAAAGACCCAGTACTTC
TRBV9	TRBJ1-2	few	TRBD1	CASSATRQGNNGYTF	TGTGCCAGCAGCGCGACCCGACAGGGTAATAATGGCTACACCTTC
TRBV6-6	TRBJ2-5	NA	TRBD1	CASSPGTDQETQYF	TGTGCCAGCAGTCCGGGGACAGACCAAGAGACCCAGTACTTC
TRBV20-1	TRBJ2-5	NA	NA	CSVLATGPQETQYF	TGCAGTGTTCTCGCTACGGGGCCTCAGGAGACCCAGTACTTC
TRBV5-1	TRBJ2-5	few	TRBD2	CASSLEGSGGEETQYF	TGCGCCAGCAGCTTGGAGGGTAGCGGGGGTGAAGAGACCCAGTACTTC
TRBV12-3/TRBV12-4	TRBJ1-2	NA	NA	CASSLAGRHGYTF	TGTGCCAGCAGTTTAGCAGGGCGGCATGGCTACACCTTC
TRBV3-1	TRBJ2-3	NA	TRBD1	CASGLTGADTQYF	TGTGCCAGCGGGCTAACAGGGGCAGATACGCAGTATTTT
TRBV19	TRBJ2-5	NA	TRBD1	CASRRTGAETQYF	TGTGCCAGTAGACGGACAGGGGCAGAGACCCAGTACTTC
TRBV9	TRBJ1-5	NA	NA	CASGTGQPNQPQHF	TGTGCCAGCGGGACTGGACAGCCCAATCAGCCCCAGCATTTT
TRBV5-1	TRBJ2-6	NA	NA	CASSLGHRVASGANVLTF	TGCGCCAGCAGCTTGGGCCATCGGGTAGCATCTGGGGCCAACGTCCTGACTTTC
TRBV5-4	TRBJ2-1	NA	NA	CASSRYTGVNYNEQFF	TGTGCCAGCAGCCGGTATACGGGGGTCAACTACAATGAGCAGTTCTTC
TRBV12-3/TRBV12-4	TRBJ1-2	NA	TRBD1	CASSSGQDYGYTF	TGTGCCAGCAGTTCCGGACAGGACTATGGCTACACCTTC
TRBV11-2	TRBJ2-7	NA	NA	CASSLGRLNYEQYF	TGTGCCAGCAGCTTAGGCAGGTTGAACTACGAGCAGTACTTC
TRBV18	TRBJ2-5	NA	NA	CASSPRASQETQYF	TGTGCCAGCTCACCAAGGGCTTCCCAAGAGACCCAGTACTTC
TRBV14	TRBJ1-2	NA	TRBD1	CASSQTGALYYGYTF	TGTGCCAGCAGCCAGACAGGGGCCCTCTACTATGGCTACACCTTC
TRBV3-1	TRBJ2-7	NA	NA	CASGAGATYEQYF	TGTGCCAGCGGTGCGGGGGCGACCTACGAGCAGTACTTC